Listed below are T cell receptor beta chains from one sample, sequenced in a study of graft-versus-host responses after intestinal transplantation. Using immunoSEQ multiplex PCR, the repertoire was profiled, and TCRdb retains in-frame clones only, with some absent. The table includes just over 20,000 clones, 85% to 95% detected once. The material was PBMCs, obtained approximately 250 days after intestinal transplant. These receptors originate from a human patient who received an intestinal transplant, so some T cells may come from the graft donor. Both conserved end residues are trimmed from each CDR3. D genes are given only for firm matches.

cdr3_length: 13
v_call: TRBV7-2
j_call: TRBJ1-2
d_call: -
cdr3_aa: ASSISLGVNYGYT

cdr3_length: 13
v_call: TRBV21-1
j_call: TRBJ2-5
d_call: -
cdr3_aa: ASSKAGGNQETQY

cdr3_length: 14
v_call: TRBV15
j_call: TRBJ2-3
d_call: TRBD1
cdr3_aa: ATSFGTGGSTDTQY

cdr3_length: 10
v_call: TRBV7-8
j_call: TRBJ2-7
d_call: TRBD1
cdr3_aa: ASGGQGYEQY

cdr3_length: 11
v_call: TRBV30
j_call: TRBJ1-5
d_call: -
cdr3_aa: AWSVQDNQPQH

cdr3_length: 16
v_call: TRBV11-2
j_call: TRBJ2-1
d_call: TRBD2
cdr3_aa: ASSFGLAGDQSYNEQF

cdr3_length: 10
v_call: TRBV2
j_call: TRBJ1-1
d_call: -
cdr3_aa: ASTRENTEAF

cdr3_length: 13
v_call: TRBV6-5
j_call: TRBJ2-3
d_call: TRBD2
cdr3_aa: ASMLAGEGTDTQY

cdr3_length: 14
v_call: TRBV10-2
j_call: TRBJ2-1
d_call: -
cdr3_aa: ASSEWASGSYNEQF

cdr3_length: 17
v_call: TRBV11-3
j_call: TRBJ2-1
d_call: TRBD2
cdr3_aa: ASSLALAGGPYPYNEQF

cdr3_length: 12
v_call: TRBV5-6
j_call: TRBJ1-2
d_call: TRBD1
cdr3_aa: ASSPDRVNYGYT

cdr3_length: 11
v_call: TRBV19
j_call: TRBJ1-1
d_call: TRBD1
cdr3_aa: ASARAGGTEAF

cdr3_length: 11
v_call: TRBV6-5
j_call: TRBJ2-7
d_call: -
cdr3_aa: ASSLQLEREQY

cdr3_length: 13
v_call: TRBV7-9
j_call: TRBJ2-7
d_call: TRBD2
cdr3_aa: ASSLVLAGAYEQY

cdr3_length: 11
v_call: TRBV5-6
j_call: TRBJ1-2
d_call: -
cdr3_aa: ASSYNRAPGYT

cdr3_length: 14
v_call: TRBV18
j_call: TRBJ2-7
d_call: -
cdr3_aa: ASSPLSAKSSYEQY

cdr3_length: 13
v_call: TRBV6-4
j_call: TRBJ1-1
d_call: -
cdr3_aa: ASSVGPLGDTEAF

cdr3_length: 10
v_call: TRBV10-1
j_call: TRBJ2-2
d_call: -
cdr3_aa: ASNEGTGELF

cdr3_length: 11
v_call: TRBV18
j_call: TRBJ1-2
d_call: -
cdr3_aa: ASSGSGVYGYT

cdr3_length: 12
v_call: TRBV5-1
j_call: TRBJ2-2
d_call: TRBD2
cdr3_aa: ASSFSGGIGELF

cdr3_length: 10
v_call: TRBV5-1
j_call: TRBJ1-1
d_call: -
cdr3_aa: ASSIWGIEAF

cdr3_length: 13
v_call: TRBV19
j_call: TRBJ2-1
d_call: TRBD2
cdr3_aa: ASRSGIGSYNEQF

cdr3_length: 13
v_call: TRBV11-2
j_call: TRBJ2-1
d_call: TRBD2
cdr3_aa: ASSLKGLAGAEQF

cdr3_length: 13
v_call: TRBV6-5
j_call: TRBJ2-7
d_call: -
cdr3_aa: ASSYYGTDSYEQY

cdr3_length: 15
v_call: TRBV5-1
j_call: TRBJ2-2
d_call: -
cdr3_aa: ASSPRVFGGGSGELF

cdr3_length: 10
v_call: TRBV10-3
j_call: TRBJ2-3
d_call: TRBD2
cdr3_aa: ASGTNHDTQY

cdr3_length: 14
v_call: TRBV5-4
j_call: TRBJ1-1
d_call: TRBD1
cdr3_aa: ASSLVYTGGYTEAF

cdr3_length: 15
v_call: TRBV11-2
j_call: TRBJ2-3
d_call: TRBD2
cdr3_aa: ASRTQAGLAGVGTQY

cdr3_length: 13
v_call: TRBV7-8
j_call: TRBJ1-1
d_call: -
cdr3_aa: ASSLAVGHAAEAF

cdr3_length: 13
v_call: TRBV5-4
j_call: TRBJ2-7
d_call: -
cdr3_aa: ASSLAYRAEGEQY

cdr3_length: 17
v_call: TRBV9
j_call: TRBJ2-6
d_call: TRBD2
cdr3_aa: ASSVAWTSGRPGANVLT

cdr3_length: 11
v_call: TRBV18
j_call: TRBJ1-2
d_call: -
cdr3_aa: ASSPDPIYGYT

cdr3_length: 12
v_call: TRBV7-9
j_call: TRBJ1-1
d_call: TRBD1
cdr3_aa: ASSPTSDRGGAF

cdr3_length: 11
v_call: TRBV5-6
j_call: TRBJ2-7
d_call: TRBD2
cdr3_aa: ASSSGANYEQY

cdr3_length: 13
v_call: TRBV25-1
j_call: TRBJ1-1
d_call: TRBD1
cdr3_aa: ASSVRTGENTEAF

cdr3_length: 13
v_call: TRBV18
j_call: -
d_call: TRBD1
cdr3_aa: ASSRIRDRDYEQY

cdr3_length: 11
v_call: TRBV10-1
j_call: TRBJ2-1
d_call: -
cdr3_aa: ASSSDSNNEQF

cdr3_length: 15
v_call: TRBV4-2
j_call: TRBJ2-7
d_call: -
cdr3_aa: ASSQEPLGGTPYEQY

cdr3_length: 15
v_call: TRBV4-1
j_call: TRBJ2-5
d_call: TRBD2
cdr3_aa: ASSQGSSGTTQETQY

cdr3_length: 12
v_call: TRBV28
j_call: TRBJ2-1
d_call: -
cdr3_aa: ASSGPGSNNEQF

cdr3_length: 14
v_call: TRBV25-1
j_call: TRBJ2-1
d_call: -
cdr3_aa: ASSERFGGSYNEQF

cdr3_length: 16
v_call: TRBV4-1
j_call: TRBJ2-2
d_call: -
cdr3_aa: ASSQAKTGIANTGELF

cdr3_length: 13
v_call: TRBV25-1
j_call: TRBJ2-7
d_call: TRBD1
cdr3_aa: ASTETGVGTYEQY

cdr3_length: 11
v_call: TRBV4-1
j_call: TRBJ1-5
d_call: -
cdr3_aa: ASSPLGGQPQH

cdr3_length: 13
v_call: TRBV5-4
j_call: TRBJ1-1
d_call: TRBD1
cdr3_aa: ASSGNRGRRTEAF

cdr3_length: 11
v_call: TRBV5-6
j_call: TRBJ2-7
d_call: -
cdr3_aa: ASSRKVRAEQY

cdr3_length: 12
v_call: TRBV5-6
j_call: TRBJ1-2
d_call: TRBD1
cdr3_aa: ASSSGTGNYGYT

cdr3_length: 13
v_call: TRBV28
j_call: TRBJ1-1
d_call: -
cdr3_aa: ASSLWGEPNTEAF

cdr3_length: 13
v_call: TRBV27
j_call: TRBJ2-4
d_call: TRBD1
cdr3_aa: ASRRQGEAKNIQY

cdr3_length: 13
v_call: TRBV6-5
j_call: TRBJ2-1
d_call: TRBD2
cdr3_aa: ASSSGLETNNEQF

cdr3_length: 12
v_call: TRBV15
j_call: TRBJ1-1
d_call: -
cdr3_aa: ATSLEGHNTEAF

cdr3_length: 13
v_call: TRBV6-1
j_call: -
d_call: TRBD2
cdr3_aa: ASSEGAGGPYEQY

cdr3_length: 15
v_call: TRBV7-9
j_call: TRBJ2-7
d_call: -
cdr3_aa: ASSLLSGPLMAYEQY

cdr3_length: 16
v_call: TRBV7-3
j_call: TRBJ1-3
d_call: TRBD1
cdr3_aa: ASSLTCEGALSGNTIY

cdr3_length: 11
v_call: TRBV19
j_call: TRBJ1-4
d_call: -
cdr3_aa: ASSMEGEGKLF